The sample holds a few counts of the clone carrying this TCR beta chain. Its antigen is unidentified. This record belongs to a study of cytomegalovirus exposure and HLA in healthy donors. Study-wide results and limits: A likely sequencing artifact accounted for one observed cluster of highly shared sequence variants.

These donors, healthy bone marrow donors, were studied. The PCR made use of 60 Vbeta and 13 Jbeta primers. The assay was immunoSEQ multiplex PCR, and TCRdb's table has in-frame clones only and misses some. The data show fewer than 250,000 clones, 65% to 75% seen once. Trimming removed 5 bases at V and 6 bases at J, with 16 bases between. Germline V gene lookup returns CDR1 GTSNPN and CDR2 SVGIG (reference sequence). This CDR3 has 13 residues. Sequenced input: PBMCs. The source of this sequence is a man aged 30-40 years in good health and CMV-seropositive. This sequence joins TRBV30 and TRBJ1-1; D may be TRBD1 (5 bases). This CDR3 is CAWSLRDLAEAFF. For the CDR3, the DNA is TGTGCCTGGTCCCTCAGGGATTTGGCTGAAGCTTTCTTT. Supplemented by reference TRBV30 and TRBJ1-1, the full variable domain reads SQTIHQWPATLVQPVGSPLSLECTVEGTSNPNLYWYRQAAGRGLQLLFYSVGIGQISSEVPQNLSASRPQDRQFILSSKKLLLSDSGFYLCAWSLRDLAEAFFGQGTRLTVV.